This entry lists 10 T cell receptor beta chains sequenced from one sample in a study of radiotherapy plus CTLA-4 blockade in lung cancer. Some clones are missing from TCRdb's copy, which holds only in-frame ones; the method was immunoSEQ multiplex PCR. The sample holds roughly 120,000 clones; about 83% are singletons and the top ten take 4.5% to 5.5%. Source: peripheral blood, taken from a patient treated with radiotherapy plus ipilimumab. The receptors were gathered from a human donor with non-small cell lung cancer who had a partial response to radiotherapy plus ipilimumab.

This sequence joins TRBV4-2 and TRBJ1-2; D gene ambiguous. This CDR3 region has 13 residues. V gave up 0 bases and J gave up 5 bases, with 7 bases separating them. Germline V CDR1 and CDR2: LGHNA, YNFKEQ. CDR3 bases: TGTGCCAGCAGCCAAGAGTACTATTATGGCTACACCTTC. As protein: CASSQEYYYGYTF.

The J gene is TRBJ2-7, the V gene TRBV5-1; 7 positions match TRBD1. CDR1 and CDR2 (germline): SGHRS, YFSETQ. The junction had 14 bases not matched to a gene; V was cut back by 0 bases and J by 2 bases. The CDR3 covers 18 residues. The CDR3 nucleotides are TGCGCCAGCAGCTTGGAGTGGGTAGGTAGGGGGCGACCCTACGAGCAGTACTTC. It specifies CASSLEWVGRGRPYEQYF.

The chain recombines TRBV4-3 with TRBJ1-3; D is unresolved. CDR1 LGHNA and CDR2 YSLEER come from the germline V gene. The CDR3 contains 15 residues. The V gene lost 0 bases and the J gene lost 0 bases, with 6 bases spanning the gap. CDR3 DNA: TGCGCCAGCAGCCAAGACTTTCTCTCTGGAAACACCATATATTTT. This codes for CASSQDFLSGNTIYF.

The genes are TRBV18 and TRBJ1-2, with D hard to call. CDR1 is KGHSH and CDR2 is LQKENI in the germline V gene. Trimming stripped 2 bases from V and 4 bases from J, with 11 bases between. The CDR3 sequence is 14 residues long. This chain's CDR3 is CASSPSEGTYGYTF. The CDR3, as DNA: TGTGCCAGCTCACCATCGGAGGGAACCTATGGCTACACCTTC.

This rearrangement joins TRBV10-1 to TRBJ2-5; 14 nucleotides agree with TRBD2. CDR3 length: 16 residues. Germline loops: CDR1 WNHNN, CDR2 SYGVQD (reference sequence). V lost 6 bases to trimming and J lost 1 base; unmatched junction nucleotides: 4. The CDR3 spells CASSEGLAGGQETQYF. In DNA, the CDR3 is TGCGCCAGCAGCGAAGGACTAGCGGGGGGCCAAGAGACCCAGTACTTC.

The chain is built from TRBV7-8 and TRBJ2-5; perhaps TRBD2 as D (5 bases). The CDR3 sequence is 12 residues long. V lost 4 bases and J 5 bases, leaving 8 bases between the germline ends. The germline V gene encodes CDR1 SGHVS and CDR2 FQNEAQ. The DNA for the CDR3 is TGTGCCAGCAGCTCAAGAGGGGAGACCCAGTACTTC. Amino acid sequence: CASSSRGETQYF.

The V gene is TRBV6-6, the J gene TRBJ2-5; a weak D match, TRBD2 (5 bases). V was trimmed by 0 bases and J by 5 bases, leaving 13 bases between them. CDR1 and CDR2 (germline): MNHNY, SVGAGI (reference sequence). The CDR3 length is 15 residues. The CDR3 is CASSYSAGVRETQYF. The CDR3 DNA follows: TGTGCCAGCAGTTACTCGGCCGGGGTTCGGGAGACCCAGTACTTC.

This chain connects TRBV6-1 to TRBJ1-5; weak D call: TRBD1 (5 bases). Per germline, CDR1 MNHNS and CDR2 SASEGT. With 6 bases removed from V and 1 base from J, the gap between germline ends came to 10 bases. The CDR3 sequence is 14 residues long. The CDR3 region is CASRSTGSNQPQHF. Here the CDR3 DNA reads TGTGCCAGCAGGAGCACAGGAAGCAATCAGCCCCAGCATTTT.

The V gene is TRBV4-1, the J gene TRBJ2-3, with 7 nucleotides matching TRBD2. The V and J ends lost 1 base and 2 bases, in that order; junction bases with no gene match: 6. Germline CDR1 MGHRA, CDR2 YSYEKL. The CDR3 spans 16 residues. CDR3 protein: CASSQGASGYTDTQYF. The CDR3 DNA follows: TGCGCCAGCAGCCAAGGAGCTAGCGGTTACACAGATACGCAGTATTTT.

This clone was seen many times. The CDR3 DNA is TGTGCCAGCAGCTCTTCGGCAGGTCGGGAGGAAGCTTTCTTT. It translates to CASSSSAGREEAFF. The V call is TRBV7-9, the J call TRBJ1-1, with D unclear. CDR3 length: 14 amino acids. Per germline, CDR1 SEHNR and CDR2 FQNEAQ (reference sequence). V lost 4 bases and J 8 bases, leaving 17 bases between the germline ends.